A single sample is the source of the 15 T cell receptor beta chains below, sequenced in a study of T-cell reconstitution after alpha-beta-depleted transplantation in children. Preparation of the TCRbeta library was carried out with unique molecular identifiers. TCRdb itself ran the PCR reads through MiXCR, one entry per CDR3 protein. The sample consists of approximately 79,000 distinct CDR3 sequences, around a sixth of them appearing once. This specimen was PBMCs, mostly from graft donor cells, taken 360 days after TCRalphabeta/CD19-depleted stem cell transplant. These receptors were obtained from a male patient aged 2-10 years who had a stem cell transplant for acute lymphoblastic leukemia, so the T cells may come from the graft donor.

V gene TRBV11-2 combines with J gene TRBJ2-3; tentatively, D is TRBD1 (5 bases). The germline V gene has CDR1 SGHAT and CDR2 FQNNGV. This CDR3 has 16 residues. Trimming pared 0 bases from V and 0 bases from J, leaving 10 bases between. The CDR3 sequence is CASSLDPYRSTDTQYF. The CDR3 bases are TGTGCCAGCAGCTTAGACCCTTACAGGAGCACAGATACGCAGTATTTT.

The chain is built from TRBV15 and TRBJ2-7, with D uncertain. The CDR3 totals 14 residues. The V gene's germline CDR1 is LNHNV and CDR2 YYDKDF (reference sequence). Trimming took 0 bases from V and 3 from J, leaving 9 bases between them. CDR3 coding DNA: TGTGCCACCAGCAGAGATTGGAGAGGCTACGAGCAGTACTTC. As protein: CATSRDWRGYEQYF.

At least ten counts were recorded for this clonotype. The gene calls are TRBV5-6 and TRBJ2-1; tentatively, D is TRBD2 (6 bases). The CDR3 spans 13 residues. Trimming stripped 3 bases from V and 4 bases from J, with 8 bases between. In germline, CDR1 is SGHDT, CDR2 YYEEEE. CDR3 loop: CASSSGVYNEQFF. The DNA of the CDR3 is TGTGCCAGCAGCTCGGGAGTTTACAATGAGCAGTTCTTC.

This CDR3 reads CASSLVGANEQFF. The DNA of the CDR3 is TGTGCCAGCAGCTTAGTTGGCGCGAATGAGCAGTTCTTC. V usage is TRBV7-9 and J usage is TRBJ2-1; no clear D gene. Germline-derived CDR1 and CDR2 are SEHNR and FQNEAQ (reference sequence). Trimming stripped 1 base from V and 7 bases from J, with 8 bases between. The CDR3 has 13 amino acids.

This clonotype appeared a few times. This chain joins TRBV10-1 and TRBJ2-3; 9 bases line up with TRBD2. J lost 2 bases, V lost 4 bases, and 13 bases had no gene match. This CDR3 has 18 residues. Germline V gene lookup returns CDR1 WNHNN and CDR2 SYGVQD (reference sequence). The CDR3 is CASSVGSGRPGNTDTQYF. CDR3 nucleotide sequence: TGCGCCAGCAGTGTAGGTAGCGGGAGACCGGGAAACACAGATACGCAGTATTTT.

This clonotype has only a few counts. V is TRBV5-1 and J is TRBJ2-7; 9 positions agree with TRBD1. J was trimmed by 4 bases and V by 1 base; bases with no gene match: 6. CDR3 length equals 15 residues. Looked up from germline, CDR1 is SGHRS and CDR2 is YFSETQ. CDR3 in amino acids: CASSLHRGRAYEQYF. The CDR3 coding sequence is TGCGCCAGCAGCTTGCACAGGGGGCGCGCGTACGAGCAGTACTTC.

The V and J genes are TRBV18 and TRBJ2-7; possible D gene TRBD1, 5 bases. Germline assignment: CDR1 KGHSH and CDR2 LQKENI. With 1 base removed from V and 5 bases from J, the gap between germline ends came to 27 bases. This CDR3 region has 19 residues. CDR3 in DNA: TGTGCCAGCTCACCACTTGGAACGCGGTATCAGGGTAAAGGGAACGAGCAGTACTTC. The encoded protein is CASSPLGTRYQGKGNEQYF.

This clonotype turned up a few times. This CDR3 reads CSAQRSGEQYF. CDR3 in DNA: TGCAGTGCTCAAAGATCGGGGGAGCAGTACTTC. J is TRBJ2-7 and V is TRBV20-1; D might be TRBD2 (5 bases). The CDR3 spans 11 residues. Trimming removed 5 bases from V and 7 bases from J, with 12 bases in between. The germline V gene encodes CDR1 DFQATT and CDR2 SNEGSKA (reference sequence).

In this sample, this clonotype turned up a few times. The chain couples TRBV4-1 to TRBJ2-5, with D perhaps TRBD2 (5 bases). The V gene lost 4 bases and the J gene lost 0 bases, with 21 bases spanning the gap. This CDR3 comprises 18 residues. From germline, CDR1 is MGHRA and CDR2 YSYEKL. The CDR3 DNA sequence: TGCGCCAGCAGCCCACGGACTTTAGGGTCGGGCTACCAAGAGACCCAGTACTTC. It encodes CASSPRTLGSGYQETQYF.

The chain uses TRBV12-3 or TRBV12-4 and TRBJ2-7, with D possibly being TRBD2 (5 bases). The V gene lost 2 bases and the J gene lost 0 bases, with 17 bases spanning the gap. This CDR3 contains 17 residues. This CDR3 reads CASSLTLQQRYSYEQYF. The CDR3 DNA is TGTGCCAGCAGTTTAACCCTTCAGCAGCGGTACTCCTACGAGCAGTACTTC.

This clonotype came up a few times. This chain links TRBV12-3 or TRBV12-4 with TRBJ2-7, with a tentative D call TRBD1 (5 bases). With 1 base removed from V and 2 bases from J, the gap between germline ends came to 9 bases. CDR3 length: 14 residues. The CDR3 region is CASSLGQPPYEQYF. CDR3 nucleotides: TGTGCCAGCAGTTTAGGACAGCCGCCCTACGAGCAGTACTTC.

This chain connects TRBV15 to TRBJ2-3; tentatively, D is TRBD1 (6 bases). The V and J ends lost 3 bases and 0 bases respectively, with 10 bases between them. This CDR3 contains 15 residues. Germline CDR1 and CDR2: LNHNV and YYDKDF (reference sequence). The DNA of the CDR3 is TGTGCCACCAGCAGGACAGGAATTAGCACAGATACGCAGTATTTT. This codes for CATSRTGISTDTQYF.

The table lists this clonotype with a few counts. The V gene is TRBV2, the J gene TRBJ2-7, with 10 bases aligning to TRBD1. CDR1 is SNHLY, CDR2 FYNNEI, per germline. The length of the CDR3 is 14 residues. The ends lost 5 bases at V and 3 bases at J; junction bases unmatched: 4. This CDR3 reads CASSPGQGIYEQYF. The CDR3, as DNA: TGTGCCAGCAGTCCGGGACAGGGGATCTACGAGCAGTACTTC.

This clonotype was counted a few times. DNA of the CDR3: TGCAGCGTTCTGCCCAGTATGAACACTGAAGCTTTCTTT. Translating gives CSVLPSMNTEAFF. The J gene is TRBJ1-1, the V gene TRBV29-1; D uncertain. CDR1 is SQVTM and CDR2 is ANQGSEA in the germline V gene. CDR3 length: 13 amino acids. Trimming pared 5 bases from V and 0 bases from J, leaving 10 bases between. The whole variable domain, remainder taken from reference TRBV29-1 and TRBJ1-1, is SAVISQKPSRDICQRGTSLTIQCQVDSQVTMMFWYRQQPGQSLTLIATANQGSEATYESGFVIDKFPISRPNLTFSTLTVSNMSPEDSSIYLCSVLPSMNTEAFFGQGTRLTVV.

In nucleotides, the CDR3 is TGTGCCAGCAGCCACCCGAAGGGGACCATCACCGGGGAGCTGTTTTTT. This encodes CASSHPKGTITGELFF. This chain joins TRBV4-2 and TRBJ2-2, with D perhaps matching TRBD1 or TRBD2 (5 bases each). Germline CDR1 reads LGHNA; CDR2 reads YNFKEQ. The CDR3 has 16 residues. V was shortened by 3 bases and J by 4 bases, with 15 bases between the two germline ends.